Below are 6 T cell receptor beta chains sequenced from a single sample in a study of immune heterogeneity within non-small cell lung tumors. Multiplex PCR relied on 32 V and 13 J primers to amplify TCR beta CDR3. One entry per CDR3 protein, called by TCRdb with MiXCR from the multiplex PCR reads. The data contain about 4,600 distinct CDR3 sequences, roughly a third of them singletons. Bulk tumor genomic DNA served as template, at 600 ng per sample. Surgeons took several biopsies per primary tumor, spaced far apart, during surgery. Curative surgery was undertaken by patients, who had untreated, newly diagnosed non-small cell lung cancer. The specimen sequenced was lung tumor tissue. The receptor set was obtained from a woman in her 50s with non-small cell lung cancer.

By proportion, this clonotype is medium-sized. The DNA for the CDR3 is TGTGCCAGCAAGGGGCGGGAGGGCCGTAATGAGCAGTTCTTC. Protein sequence: CASKGREGRNEQFF. This chain uses TRBV27 with TRBJ2-1; 9 bases fit TRBD2. The CDR3 covers 14 residues. Germline V gene data show CDR1 as MNHEY and CDR2 as SMNVEV (reference sequence). The V segment lost 7 bases and the J segment 7 bases; nucleotides outside the gene matches: 8.

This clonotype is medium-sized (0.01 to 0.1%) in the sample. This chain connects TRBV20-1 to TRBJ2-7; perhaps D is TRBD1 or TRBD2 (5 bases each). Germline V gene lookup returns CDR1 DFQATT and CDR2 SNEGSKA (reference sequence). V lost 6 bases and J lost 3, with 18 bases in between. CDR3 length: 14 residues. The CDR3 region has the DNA TGCAGTGCCCCAGCCGGGACCCCTTTCTACGAGCAGTACTTC. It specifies CSAPAGTPFYEQYF.

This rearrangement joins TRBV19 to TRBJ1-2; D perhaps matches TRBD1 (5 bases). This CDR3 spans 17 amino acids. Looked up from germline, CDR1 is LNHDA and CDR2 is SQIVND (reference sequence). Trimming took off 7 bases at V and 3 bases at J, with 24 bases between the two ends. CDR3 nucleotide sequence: TGTGCCAGTACCGCCCCCTTAGGAGAGGGGAAGCACTATGGCTACACCTTC. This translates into CASTAPLGEGKHYGYTF.

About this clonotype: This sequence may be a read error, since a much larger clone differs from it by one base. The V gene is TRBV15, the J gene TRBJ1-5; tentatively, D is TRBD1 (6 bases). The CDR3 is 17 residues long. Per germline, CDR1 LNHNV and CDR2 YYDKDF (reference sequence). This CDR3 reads CATSRDQGQGVGQPHHF. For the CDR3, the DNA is TGTGCCACCAGCAGAGATCAGGGACAAGGGGTAGGGCAGCCCCATCATTTT.

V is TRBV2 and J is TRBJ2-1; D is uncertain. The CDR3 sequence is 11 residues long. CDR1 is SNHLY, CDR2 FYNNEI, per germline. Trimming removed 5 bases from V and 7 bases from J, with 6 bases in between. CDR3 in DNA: TGTGCCAGCAGTTCGACGAATGAGCAGTTCTTC. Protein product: CASSSTNEQFF.

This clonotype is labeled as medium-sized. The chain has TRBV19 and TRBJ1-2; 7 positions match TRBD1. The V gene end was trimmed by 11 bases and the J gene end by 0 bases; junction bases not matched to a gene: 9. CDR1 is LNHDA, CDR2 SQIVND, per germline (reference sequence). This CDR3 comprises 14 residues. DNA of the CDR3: TGTGCCGGCTCGTCCGGGACAGCTAACTATGGCTACACCTTC. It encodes CAGSSGTANYGYTF.